Here is one TCR beta chain with its context. These data are taken from a study of blood T cell repertoires in COVID-19. Study overall: Collection of acute and convalescent COVID-19 samples took place in the United States, Italy and Spain.

The assay was immunoSEQ multiplex PCR, and TCRdb's table has in-frame clones only and misses some. The table includes 200,000 to 250,000 clones, about 83% detected once. Germline CDR1 LNHDA, CDR2 SQIVND (reference sequence). V shed 8 bases, J shed 5 bases, and the junction held 7 bases outside the gene matches. The CDR3 sequence is 16 residues long. This chain connects TRBV19 to TRBJ2-3, with 16 bases matching TRBD2. Sequenced sample: peripheral blood. This TCR was recovered from a woman in her thirties with COVID-19, enrolled during active disease. CDR3 in DNA: TGTGCCAGTCGTCCGGGACTAGCGGGAGGGATAGATACGCAGTATTTT. Translating it yields CASRPGLAGGIDTQYF.